This T cell receptor (beta chain) was recovered during a study of shared clonotypes between healthy human individuals. Study conclusions and caveats: Clonotype sharing among donors was thought likely to change with sequencing depth. Non-shared clonotypes displayed generation probabilities falling below those of clonotypes present in all four donors.

CD45RO+ cells went into CD8 memory alongside CCR7-negative CD45RA+ TemRA cells. Concerning this clone: The target antigen is unknown.

The germline gives CDR1 SEHNR, CDR2 FQNEAQ (reference sequence). V lost 6 bases and J 4 bases, leaving 12 bases between the germline ends. This CDR3 is 13 amino acids long. Several immunoSEQ 96-well plates shared each subset's DNA, each plate a replicate. TCRdb keeps only in-frame clones here, not all; method: immunoSEQ multiplex PCR. The sample contains roughly 720,000 clones, roughly 88% of which appear only once. The source is a man aged 18 to 30 in good health. Some clones in this sample may be carry-over from other donors' samples. V and J are TRBV7-9 and TRBJ1-2, with D uncertain. The sequenced sample was memory CD8+ T cells from PBMCs. Subset here: CD45RO+ cells pooled with CCR7-negative TemRA cells. The CDR3 spells CASSALGPYGYTF. In DNA form, the CDR3 reads TGTGCCAGCAGTGCTCTAGGTCCCTATGGCTACACCTTC.